This TCR beta chain derives from a study of blood T cells in healthy people across ages. Next came a second PCR, run for about 6 to 12 cycles, which used a sample-barcoded 5' primer along with a J-beta primer mix. TCRdb reanalysed the 5' RACE reads using MiXCR and keeps one entry per CDR3 protein. The sample contains fewer than 800,000 distinct CDR3 sequences, around half of which appear only once. Isolated PBMCs totaled at least 7 million in each sample. CDR1 and CDR2 from the germline V gene are SGHVS and FQNEAQ. The CDR3 extends over 14 amino acids. V was trimmed by 6 bases and J by 11 bases, leaving 22 bases between them. Study conclusions and caveats: Long-lived donors exceeded aged donors in naive CD4+ cells and diversity. Estimates of total diversity, which came from one million sequenced T cells, were considered to be underestimates.

Points on this clonotype: The antigen is undetermined.

Input material: blood. The sequence came from a woman aged 60-75 years in good health. The genes are TRBV7-8 and TRBJ2-5; perhaps TRBD1 as D (5 bases). The CDR3 nucleotides are TGTGCCAGCAGTAGGCGACAGACGATCAACGGGCAGTACTTC. This translates into CASSRRQTINGQYF.